This paragraph reports one T cell receptor (beta chain). One end of the junction is discordant with germline, which a read error may explain. The sample has other DNA sequences that encode this CDR3 too. The germline V gene has CDR1 WSHSY and CDR2 SAAADI. This CDR3 is 13 amino acids long. These data are taken from a study of shared clonotypes between healthy human individuals. Data came from immunoSEQ multiplex PCR; TCRdb stores just in-frame clones and leaves some out. This sample carries about 2 million clones, 85% to 95% of them seen once, and the ten largest clones take more than 0.1%. This rearrangement joins TRBV10-2 to TRBJ1-2, with D perhaps matching TRBD1 (6 bases). Sequencing was carried out using naive CD4+ T cells sorted from blood. Specified subset: CD45RA+ positively selected. This clonotype was obtained from a man younger than 35 in good health. The CDR3 spells CASSEGETNGYTF. In DNA form, the CDR3 reads TGCGCCAGTAGTGAGGGGGAAACCAATGGCTACACCTTC.